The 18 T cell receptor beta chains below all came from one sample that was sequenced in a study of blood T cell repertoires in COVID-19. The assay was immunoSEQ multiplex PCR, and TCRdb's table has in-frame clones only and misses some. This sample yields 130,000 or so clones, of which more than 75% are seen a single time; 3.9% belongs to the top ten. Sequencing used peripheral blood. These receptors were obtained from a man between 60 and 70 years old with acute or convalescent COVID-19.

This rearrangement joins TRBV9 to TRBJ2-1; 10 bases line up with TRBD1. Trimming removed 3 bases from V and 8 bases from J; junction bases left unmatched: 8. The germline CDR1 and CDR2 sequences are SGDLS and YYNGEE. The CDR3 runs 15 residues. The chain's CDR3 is CASSGQGAVGDEQFF. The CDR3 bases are TGTGCCAGCAGCGGACAGGGGGCGGTAGGCGATGAGCAGTTCTTC.

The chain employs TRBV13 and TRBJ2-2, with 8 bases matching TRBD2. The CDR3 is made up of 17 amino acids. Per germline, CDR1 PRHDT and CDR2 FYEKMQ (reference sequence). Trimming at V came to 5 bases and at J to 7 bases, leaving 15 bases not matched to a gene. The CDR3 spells CASSPPHGLATRGELFF. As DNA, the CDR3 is TGTGCCAGCAGCCCCCCCCATGGACTAGCAACTCGCGGGGAGCTGTTTTTT.

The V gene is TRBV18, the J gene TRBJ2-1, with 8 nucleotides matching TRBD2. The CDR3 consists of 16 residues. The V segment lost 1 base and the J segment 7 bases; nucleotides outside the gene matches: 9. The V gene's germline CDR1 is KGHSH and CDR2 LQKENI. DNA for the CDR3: TGTGCCAGCTCACCACAGGGTAGCGGGGCTGGGAATGAGCAGTTCTTC. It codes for CASSPQGSGAGNEQFF. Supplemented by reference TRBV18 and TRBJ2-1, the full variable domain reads NAGVMQNPRHLVRRRGQEARLRCSPMKGHSHVYWYRQLPEEGLKFMVYLQKENIIDESGMPKERFSAEFPKEGPSILRIQQVVRGDSAAYFCASSPQGSGAGNEQFFGPGTRLTVL.

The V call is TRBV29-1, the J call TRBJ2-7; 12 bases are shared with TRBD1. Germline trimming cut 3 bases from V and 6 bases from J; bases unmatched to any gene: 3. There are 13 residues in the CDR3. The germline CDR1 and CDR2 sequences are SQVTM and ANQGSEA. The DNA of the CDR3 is TGCAGCGTTGAGGGACAGGGGGCTCTCGAGCAGTACTTC. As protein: CSVEGQGALEQYF.

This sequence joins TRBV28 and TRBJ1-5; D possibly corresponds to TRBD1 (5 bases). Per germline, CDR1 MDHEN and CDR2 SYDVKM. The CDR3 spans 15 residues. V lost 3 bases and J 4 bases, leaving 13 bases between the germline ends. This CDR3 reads CASSLLWGENQPQHF. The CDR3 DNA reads TGTGCCAGCAGTTTGTTATGGGGGGAAAATCAGCCCCAGCATTTT.

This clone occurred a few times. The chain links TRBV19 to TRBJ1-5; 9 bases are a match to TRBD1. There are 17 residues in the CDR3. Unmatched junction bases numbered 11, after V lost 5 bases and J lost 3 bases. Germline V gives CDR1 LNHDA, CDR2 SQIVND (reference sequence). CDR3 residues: CASSVSGTGSSNQPQHF. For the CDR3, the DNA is TGTGCCAGTAGTGTCTCCGGGACAGGGAGTTCCAATCAGCCCCAGCATTTT.

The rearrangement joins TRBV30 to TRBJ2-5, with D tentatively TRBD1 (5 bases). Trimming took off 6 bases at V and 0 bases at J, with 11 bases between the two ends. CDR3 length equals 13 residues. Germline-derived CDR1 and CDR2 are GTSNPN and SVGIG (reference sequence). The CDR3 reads CACHRQNQETQYF. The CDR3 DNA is TGTGCCTGTCACCGACAGAACCAAGAGACCCAGTACTTC.

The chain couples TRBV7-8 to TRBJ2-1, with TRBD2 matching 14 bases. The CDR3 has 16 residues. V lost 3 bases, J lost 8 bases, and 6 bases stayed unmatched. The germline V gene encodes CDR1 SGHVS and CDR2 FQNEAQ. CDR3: CASSLVPGLAGDEQFF. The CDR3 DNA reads TGTGCCAGCAGCTTGGTCCCGGGACTAGCGGGAGATGAGCAGTTCTTC.

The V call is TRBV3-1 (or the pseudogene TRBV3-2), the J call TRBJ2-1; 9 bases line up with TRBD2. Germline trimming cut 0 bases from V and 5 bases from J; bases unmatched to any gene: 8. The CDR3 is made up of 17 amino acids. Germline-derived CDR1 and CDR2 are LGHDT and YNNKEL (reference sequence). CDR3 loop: CASSQDSGGRANNEQFF. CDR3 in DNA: TGTGCCAGCAGCCAAGATTCGGGCGGGAGGGCGAACAATGAGCAGTTCTTC.

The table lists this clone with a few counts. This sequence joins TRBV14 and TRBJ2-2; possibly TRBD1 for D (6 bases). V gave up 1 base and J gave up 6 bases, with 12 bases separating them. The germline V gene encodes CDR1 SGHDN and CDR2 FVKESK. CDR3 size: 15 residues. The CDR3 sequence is CASSQGLAGAGELFF. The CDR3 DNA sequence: TGTGCCAGCAGCCAAGGGCTAGCAGGGGCCGGGGAGCTGTTTTTT.

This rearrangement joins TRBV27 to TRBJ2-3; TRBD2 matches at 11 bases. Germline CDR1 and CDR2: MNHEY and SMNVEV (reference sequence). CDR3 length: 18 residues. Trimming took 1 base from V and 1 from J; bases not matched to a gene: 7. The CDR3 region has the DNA TGTGCCAGCAGTTTATTACTAGCGGGAGTTGGGGGCACAGATACGCAGTATTTT. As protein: CASSLLLAGVGGTDTQYF.

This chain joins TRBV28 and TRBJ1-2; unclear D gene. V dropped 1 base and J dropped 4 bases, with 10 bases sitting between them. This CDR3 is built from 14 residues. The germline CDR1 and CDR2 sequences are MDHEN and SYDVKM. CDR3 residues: CASSLFGVSYGYTF. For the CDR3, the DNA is TGTGCCAGCAGTTTATTCGGGGTTAGCTATGGCTACACCTTC.

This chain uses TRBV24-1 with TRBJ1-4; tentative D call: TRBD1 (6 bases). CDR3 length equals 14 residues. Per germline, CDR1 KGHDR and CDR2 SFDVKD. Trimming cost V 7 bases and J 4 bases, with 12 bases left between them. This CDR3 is CATRGAGVNEKLFF. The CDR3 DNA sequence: TGTGCCACCAGGGGAGCAGGGGTTAATGAAAAACTGTTTTTT.

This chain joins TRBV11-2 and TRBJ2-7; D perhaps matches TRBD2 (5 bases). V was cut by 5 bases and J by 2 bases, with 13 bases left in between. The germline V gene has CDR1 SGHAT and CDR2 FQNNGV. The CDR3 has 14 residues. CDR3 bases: TGTGCCAGCAGCCCAAGCGGTCATCCCTACGAGCAGTACTTC. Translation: CASSPSGHPYEQYF.

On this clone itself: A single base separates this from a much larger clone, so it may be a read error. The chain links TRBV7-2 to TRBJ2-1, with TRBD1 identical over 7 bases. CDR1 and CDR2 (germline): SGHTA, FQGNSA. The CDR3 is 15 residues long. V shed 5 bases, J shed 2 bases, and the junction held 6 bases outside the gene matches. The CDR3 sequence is CASSLPGQTYNEQFF. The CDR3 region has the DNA TGTGCCAGCAGCCTCCCGGGACAGACCTACAATGAGCAGTTCTTC.

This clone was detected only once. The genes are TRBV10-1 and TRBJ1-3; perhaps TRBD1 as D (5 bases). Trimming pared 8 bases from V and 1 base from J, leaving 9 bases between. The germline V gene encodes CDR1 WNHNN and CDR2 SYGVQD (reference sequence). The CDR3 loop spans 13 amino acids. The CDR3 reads CASSRGSGNTIYF. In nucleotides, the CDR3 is TGCGCCAGCTCCCGGGGGTCTGGAAACACCATATATTTT.

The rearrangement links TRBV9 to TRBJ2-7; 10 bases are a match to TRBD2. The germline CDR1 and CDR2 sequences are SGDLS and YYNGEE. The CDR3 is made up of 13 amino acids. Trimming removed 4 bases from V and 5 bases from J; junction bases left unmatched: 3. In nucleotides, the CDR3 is TGTGCCAGCAGCCCCGGGACTAGCGACGAGCAGTACTTC. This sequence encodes CASSPGTSDEQYF.

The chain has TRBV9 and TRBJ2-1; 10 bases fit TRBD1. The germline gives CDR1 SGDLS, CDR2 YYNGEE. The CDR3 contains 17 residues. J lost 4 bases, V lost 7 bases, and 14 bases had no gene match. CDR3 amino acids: CASAPPTGGPDYNEQFF. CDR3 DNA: TGTGCCAGCGCCCCTCCGACAGGGGGCCCTGATTACAATGAGCAGTTCTTC.